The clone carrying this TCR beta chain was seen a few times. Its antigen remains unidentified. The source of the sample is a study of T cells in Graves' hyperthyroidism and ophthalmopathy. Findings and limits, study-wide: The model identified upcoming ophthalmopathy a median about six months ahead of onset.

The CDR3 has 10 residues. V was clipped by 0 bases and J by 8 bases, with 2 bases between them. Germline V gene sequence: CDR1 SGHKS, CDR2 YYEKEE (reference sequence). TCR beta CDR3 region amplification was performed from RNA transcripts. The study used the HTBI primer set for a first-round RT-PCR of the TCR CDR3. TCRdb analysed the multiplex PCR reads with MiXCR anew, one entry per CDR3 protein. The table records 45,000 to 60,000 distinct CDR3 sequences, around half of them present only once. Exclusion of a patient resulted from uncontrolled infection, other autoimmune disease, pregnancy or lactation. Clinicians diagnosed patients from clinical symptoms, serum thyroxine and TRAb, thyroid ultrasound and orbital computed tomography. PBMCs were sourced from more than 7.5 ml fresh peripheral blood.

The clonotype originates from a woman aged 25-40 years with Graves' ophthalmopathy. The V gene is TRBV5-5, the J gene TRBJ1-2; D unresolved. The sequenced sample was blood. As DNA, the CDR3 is TGTGCCAGCAGCTTGGTCGGCTACACCTTC. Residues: CASSLVGYTF.